At least ten counts were recorded for the clone carrying this TCR beta chain. As it was prepared, the TCRbeta library received unique molecular identifiers. A single record per CDR3 protein comes from TCRdb applying MiXCR to the PCR reads. The top ten hold about 2.6% of the sample, which has hundreds of thousands of distinct CDR3 sequences, about 23% seen once. The data derive from a study of T-cell reconstitution after alpha-beta-depleted transplantation in children. The V and J ends lost 2 bases and 8 bases respectively, with 14 bases between them. Germline CDR1 reads SGHRS; CDR2 reads YFSETQ. This CDR3 has 14 amino acids.

The sample here was PBMCs, taken before TCRalphabeta/CD19-depleted stem cell transplant. The chain links TRBV5-1 to TRBJ2-1; tentatively, D is TRBD2 (6 bases). This sequence originates from a girl aged 2 to 9 with Fanconi anemia, due to receive a stem cell transplant. The CDR3 region has the DNA TGCGCCAGCAGCTTCCGGGGGACGGGGGATGAGCAGTTCTTC. It codes for CASSFRGTGDEQFF.